The present T cell receptor (beta chain) was sequenced within a study of PD-1 blockade in classical Hodgkin lymphoma. As for the study in general: Administration of nivolumab to patients was at 3 mg/kg intravenously every 2 weeks.

General study points: Reports indicated that newly diagnosed patients had lower baseline TCR diversity than healthy donors did. The authors have not defined what causes the repertoire differences, possibly disease activity or prior therapy. It was CD4+ TCR diversity, not CD8+, that rose significantly by C4D1.

TCRdb's table, derived via immunoSEQ multiplex PCR, lists solely in-frame clones and lacks some. The sample holds 66,000 or so clones, 60% to 80% seen once. The CDR3 has 13 residues. V was clipped by 8 bases and J by 5 bases; unmatched bases: 7. Germline CDR1 is SNHLY and CDR2 is FYNNEI. This clone has just a few counts. The antigen remains undetermined. Each and every patient relapsed after autologous stem cell transplantation, and patients got differing brentuximab vedotin exposure. The origin of this receptor is a human donor with classical Hodgkin lymphoma. This sample comprised peripheral blood mononuclear cells (PBMCs), obtained before the second cycle of nivolumab. This chain uses TRBV2 with TRBJ2-5; TRBD1 aligns across 8 bases. CDR3 nucleotides: TGTGCCAGCCTGGACAGGGTGGGGGAGACCCAGTACTTC. It yields the protein CASLDRVGETQYF.